What follows is one TCR beta chain and its context. Produced via immunoSEQ multiplex PCR; TCRdb's table is partial and in-frame only. The sample includes roughly 240,000 clones, approximately 83% of them seen just once. From germline, CDR1 is LGHDT and CDR2 YNNKEL (reference sequence). The ends were cut back, 2 bases at V and 3 bases at J, with 10 bases in the middle. This CDR3 has 14 residues. The data are from a study of blood T cell repertoires in COVID-19. Across the study: Samples came from the United States, Italy and Spain, spanning acute and convalescent COVID-19. PBMCs, B-cell-depleted T cells, or T cells provided the cDNA or gDNA that made up the material.

Sequenced: peripheral blood. The clonotype was recovered from a woman younger than 45 who had recovered from COVID-19. The J gene is TRBJ1-2, the V gene TRBV3-1 (or the pseudogene TRBV3-2); tentatively, D is TRBD1 (6 bases). CDR3 coding DNA: TGTGCCAGCAGCCAACAGGGGACCCACTATGGCTACACCTTC. This gives the protein CASSQQGTHYGYTF.